The rows below give T cell receptor beta chains drawn from one sample of a study of T cells in Graves' hyperthyroidism and ophthalmopathy. A single record per CDR3 protein comes from TCRdb applying MiXCR to the multiplex PCR reads. Of some 360,000 distinct CDR3 sequences in the sample, over 11% were seen once. Sequenced input: blood. The receptors here all came from a woman aged 60 to 75 with Graves' hyperthyroidism. Each CDR3 is given with its conserved first and last residue. The D gene is left open where the match is weak. Rows may omit the clone size; those that give it use once, few, many or a size class.

many	TRBD1	TRBV6-1	TRBJ1-5	TGTGCCAGTCGGATTGGACAGGGGAATCAGCCCCAGCATTTT	CASRIGQGNQPQHF
many	.	TRBV7-9	TRBJ2-1	TGTGCCAGCAGGGGGCTGGTGTACAATGAGCAGTTCTTC	CASRGLVYNEQFF
many	.	TRBV7-8	TRBJ1-1	TGTGCCAGCAGCTTAGGGCATCAGAACACTGAAGCTTTCTTT	CASSLGHQNTEAFF
many	TRBD2	TRBV24-1	TRBJ2-1	TGTGCCACCAGTGATTGGACTAGCGGAAACAATGAGCAGTTCTTC	CATSDWTSGNNEQFF
many	TRBD1	TRBV29-1	TRBJ1-3	TGCAGCGTTGTGGACAGGGGGCGAGGAAACACCATATATTTT	CSVVDRGRGNTIYF
many	.	TRBV2	TRBJ1-2	TGTGCCAGCAGTGGCCTCCTCCCACCCGGACCCGGGGGTGGCTACACCTTC	CASSGLLPPGPGGGYTF
many	.	TRBV11-2	TRBJ2-3	TGTGCCAGCAGCTTCGGGGAGCAAGATACGCAGTATTTT	CASSFGEQDTQYF
many	TRBD2	TRBV7-9	TRBJ2-1	TGTGCCAGCAGCTTAATTCTAGCGGGAGGAGATGAGCAGTTCTTC	CASSLILAGGDEQFF
many	TRBD2	TRBV20-1	TRBJ2-4	TGCAGTGCTAGAGAATCAGGACTAGCGGGAGCCAAAAACATTCAGTACTTC	CSARESGLAGAKNIQYF
many	.	TRBV11-2	TRBJ2-5	TGTGCCAGCAGCTTAGATTCAGGGGGGGTAGAGACCCAGTACTTC	CASSLDSGGVETQYF
many	TRBD1	TRBV24-1	TRBJ2-1	TGTGCCACCAGTGAGCAGGGACAGGGATTTGATTCCTACAATGAGCAGTTCTTC	CATSEQGQGFDSYNEQFF
many	.	TRBV11-3	TRBJ1-2	TGTGCCAGCAGCTTAACAGGGTCTCTATCTGGCTACACCTTC	CASSLTGSLSGYTF
few	TRBD1	TRBV2	TRBJ2-2	TGTGCCAGCAGCGTGTCACAGGGGGTTACCGGGGAGCTGTTTTTT	CASSVSQGVTGELFF
few	.	TRBV20-1	TRBJ2-7	TGCAGTGCTAGAGATAGCAGGCAGGGGGGCCACGAGCAGTACTTC	CSARDSRQGGHEQYF
many	.	TRBV11-3	TRBJ1-1	TGTGCCAGCAGCTTAGGGATCGTGGGAGAAGCTTTCTTT	CASSLGIVGEAFF
many	TRBD1	TRBV6-2/TRBV6-3	TRBJ2-6	TGTGCCAGCAGGGACAGGGTCTCGTTCGCCGTCTGGGCCAACGTCCTGACTTTC	CASRDRVSFAVWANVLTF
many	.	TRBV5-1	TRBJ2-3	TGCGCCAGCAGCTACCCCCCGGGACGAAGGGCAGATACGCAGTATTTT	CASSYPPGRRADTQYF
many	.	TRBV7-9	TRBJ2-5	TGTGCCAGCAGCTTACTCGGACGGTTCCAAGAGACCCAGTACTTC	CASSLLGRFQETQYF
few	.	TRBV11-2	TRBJ2-3	TGTGCCAGCACCCGCCGGGAACCCACAGATACGCAGTATTTT	CASTRREPTDTQYF
many	TRBD1	TRBV19	TRBJ1-5	TGTGCCAGTAGTGTCCAAGGGACAGCTCTCAATCAGCCCCAGCATTTT	CASSVQGTALNQPQHF
few	.	TRBV15	TRBJ1-2	TGTGCCACCAGCAGAGCGGGTACCACTACAAACTATGGCTACACCTTC	CATSRAGTTTNYGYTF
many	.	TRBV9	TRBJ2-1	TGTGCCAGCAGCACACACTGGGGTTCCTACAATGAGCAGTTCTTC	CASSTHWGSYNEQFF
.	TRBD2	TRBV9	TRBJ2-3	TGTGCCAGCAGCGCTAGCGGGAGAAGCTCCAGCACAGATACGCAGTATTTT	CASSASGRSSSTDTQYF
many	.	TRBV12-3/TRBV12-4	TRBJ1-1	TGTGCCAGCTCCGCGGGGGGCGTTTGGGCTGAAGCTTTCTTT	CASSAGGVWAEAFF
many	.	TRBV30	TRBJ1-6	TGTGCCTGGAGTACTTCCTATAATTCACCCCTCCACTTT	CAWSTSYNSPLHF
many	TRBD1	TRBV7-2	TRBJ2-7	TGTGCCAGCAGCTTCGGAACGCCGGGACAGGGACTCTACGAGCAGTACTTC	CASSFGTPGQGLYEQYF
many	.	TRBV10-3	TRBJ2-1	TGTGCCATCAGAGAAGCGGTTTACAATGAGCAGTTCTTC	CAIREAVYNEQFF
many	TRBD2	TRBV7-7	TRBJ2-1	TGTGCTAGCAGCACTAGCGGGCTAAGGAATGAGCAGTTCTTC	CASSTSGLRNEQFF
many	.	TRBV20-1	TRBJ2-3	TGCAGTGCTAGAGTGGGTGGTCTCACAGATACGCAGTATTTT	CSARVGGLTDTQYF
many	.	TRBV29-1	TRBJ1-1	TGCAGCACGGGACCGACGAACACTGAAGCTTTCTTT	CSTGPTNTEAFF
many	.	TRBV2	TRBJ1-2	TGTGCCAGCAGTGGTGGACAGAAACTGTATAACTATGGCTACACCTTC	CASSGGQKLYNYGYTF
many	.	TRBV15	TRBJ2-3	TGTGCCACCAGCAGTCCCCAGGGAGCGGGCACAGATACGCAGTATTTT	CATSSPQGAGTDTQYF
.	TRBD1	TRBV19	TRBJ1-2	TGTGCCAGTAGTATTCCGGGACAGGGCAACTATGGCTACACCTTC	CASSIPGQGNYGYTF
many	.	TRBV5-1	TRBJ2-7	TGCGCCAGCAGCTTGGCCAACTACCAAAGCTCCTACGAGCAGTACTTC	CASSLANYQSSYEQYF
many	.	TRBV7-9	TRBJ2-5	TGTGCCAGCAGCCCTAACTCCCCCCTAGAGACCCAGTACTTC	CASSPNSPLETQYF
few	.	TRBV7-3	TRBJ2-1	TGTGCCAGCAGCTTAGGGAGGCCAGTCAGCTCCTACAATGAGCAGTTCTTC	CASSLGRPVSSYNEQFF
once	.	TRBV28	TRBJ1-4	TGTGCCAGCAGTTTCGCGAGCCGTGGCGATAATGAAAAACTGTTTTTT	CASSFASRGDNEKLFF
.	.	TRBV30	TRBJ1-2	TGTGCCTGGACCGACCCTTCCCAGGGCCACTATGGCTACACCTTC	CAWTDPSQGHYGYTF
many	.	TRBV7-3	TRBJ2-3	TGTGCCAGCAGCTTAACTTCGGGCACAGATACGCAGTATTTT	CASSLTSGTDTQYF
.	.	TRBV6-1	TRBJ2-1	TGTGCCAGCAGTGAAAGGGTGCGGGATGAGCAGTTCTTC	CASSERVRDEQFF
many	.	TRBV7-8	TRBJ1-2	TGTGCCAGCAGCTTAGAGGGACGGGGAGGCTACACCTTC	CASSLEGRGGYTF
.	TRBD1	TRBV12-3/TRBV12-4	TRBJ2-7	TGTGCCAGCAGTTTTTTGCAGGGGGCCTCCTACGAGCAGTACTTC	CASSFLQGASYEQYF
few	.	TRBV7-9	TRBJ2-1	TGTGCCAGCAGCCCCTCCTGGAATGAGCAGTTCTTC	CASSPSWNEQFF
few	.	TRBV10-2	TRBJ2-5	TGCGCCAGCAGTGAGTCCTTGAAGGTGGAGACCCAGTACTTC	CASSESLKVETQYF
.	.	TRBV19	TRBJ2-5	TGTGCCAGTAGCCGAAGGGGCAGCCAAGAGACCCAGTACTTC	CASSRRGSQETQYF
.	.	TRBV7-8	TRBJ2-1	.	CASRTTHSTSGNEQFF